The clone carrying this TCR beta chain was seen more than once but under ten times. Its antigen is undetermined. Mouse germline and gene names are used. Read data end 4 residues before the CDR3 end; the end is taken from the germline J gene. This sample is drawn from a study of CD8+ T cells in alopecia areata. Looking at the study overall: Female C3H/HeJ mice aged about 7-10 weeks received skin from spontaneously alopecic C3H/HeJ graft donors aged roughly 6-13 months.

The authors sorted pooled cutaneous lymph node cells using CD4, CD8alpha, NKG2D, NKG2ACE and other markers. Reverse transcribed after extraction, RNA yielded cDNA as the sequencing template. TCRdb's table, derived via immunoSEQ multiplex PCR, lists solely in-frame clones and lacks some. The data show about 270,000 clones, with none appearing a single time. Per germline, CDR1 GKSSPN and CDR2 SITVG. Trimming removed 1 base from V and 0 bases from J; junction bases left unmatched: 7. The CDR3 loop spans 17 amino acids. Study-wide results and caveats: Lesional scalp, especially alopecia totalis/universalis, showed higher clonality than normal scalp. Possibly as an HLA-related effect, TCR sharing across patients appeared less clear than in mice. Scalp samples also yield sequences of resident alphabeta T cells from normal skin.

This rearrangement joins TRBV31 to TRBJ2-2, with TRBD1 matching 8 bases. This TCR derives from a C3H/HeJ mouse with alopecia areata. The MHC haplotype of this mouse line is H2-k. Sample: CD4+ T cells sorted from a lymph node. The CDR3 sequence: CAWSPLPTGANTGQLYF. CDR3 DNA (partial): TGTGCCTGGAGTCCTCTCCCGACAGGGGCAAACACCGGG.